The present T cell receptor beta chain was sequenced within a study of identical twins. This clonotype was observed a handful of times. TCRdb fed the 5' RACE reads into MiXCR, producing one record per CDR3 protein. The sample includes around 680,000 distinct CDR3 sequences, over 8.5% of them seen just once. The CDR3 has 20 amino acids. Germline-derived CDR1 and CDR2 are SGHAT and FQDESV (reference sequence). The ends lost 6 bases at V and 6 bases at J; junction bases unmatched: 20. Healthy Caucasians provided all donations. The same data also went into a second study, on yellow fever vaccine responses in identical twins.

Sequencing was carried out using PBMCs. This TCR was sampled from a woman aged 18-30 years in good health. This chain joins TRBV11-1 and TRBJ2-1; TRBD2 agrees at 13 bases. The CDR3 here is CASRSPELLAGGPSPNEQFF. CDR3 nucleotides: TGTGCCAGCAGGTCACCTGAGCTACTAGCGGGAGGGCCAAGCCCCAATGAGCAGTTCTTC.